This is a list of T cell receptor beta chains from one sample in a study of blood T cell repertoires in COVID-19. Only in-frame clones appear in the TCRdb table, and some are missing; sequencing was by immunoSEQ multiplex PCR. The sample records more than 250,000 clones, about 83% being singletons. The material sequenced was PBMCs or T cells enriched from blood (not recorded which). These TCRs come from a woman aged 35 to 49 who had recovered from COVID-19. Both conserved end residues are part of each CDR3. Fields, in order: clone size, V gene, D gene, J gene, CDR3 protein, CDR3 DNA. A D gene is named only where the DNA matches it firmly. Clone size, where shown, is once, few, many, or a class for clones that have expanded.

NA	TRBV19	NA	TRBJ1-2	CASSIPSKEKGYTF	TGTGCCAGTAGTATTCCCTCCAAGGAGAAGGGCTACACCTTC
NA	TRBV2	NA	TRBJ2-7	CASAGVSLSYEQYF	TGTGCCAGCGCAGGGGTCTCTCTCTCCTACGAGCAGTACTTC
NA	TRBV4-3	NA	TRBJ2-1	CASSQEGGSSTYNEQFF	TGCGCCAGCAGCCAAGAGGGTGGGAGTAGCACCTACAATGAGCAGTTCTTC
NA	TRBV6-2/TRBV6-3	NA	TRBJ2-5	CASGRDSTQETQYF	TGTGCCAGCGGCCGGGACTCTACACAAGAGACCCAGTACTTC
NA	TRBV28	NA	TRBJ2-1	CATLEDNEQFF	TGTGCCACCCTAGAGGACAATGAGCAGTTCTTC
NA	TRBV28	TRBD1	TRBJ1-1	CASSFNDRVGTEAFF	TGTGCCAGCAGTTTCAACGACAGGGTGGGAACTGAAGCTTTCTTT
NA	TRBV18	NA	TRBJ1-4	CASSRAQGPNEKLFF	TGTGCCAGCTCACGAGCACAGGGACCTAATGAAAAACTGTTTTTT
NA	TRBV30	NA	TRBJ1-2	CAWRPSLQGSGYTF	TGTGCCTGGCGGCCGTCCCTACAGGGCAGTGGCTACACCTTC
NA	TRBV18	NA	TRBJ2-3	CASSPLQGESTDTQYF	TGTGCCAGCTCACCATTACAGGGTGAAAGCACAGATACGCAGTATTTT
NA	TRBV2	NA	TRBJ1-5	CASSPDSHHNQPQHF	TGTGCCAGCAGCCCTGACAGTCATCACAATCAGCCCCAGCATTTT
NA	TRBV2	TRBD2	TRBJ2-2	CASSRTSGRMYTGELFF	TGTGCCAGCTCCCGGACTAGCGGGAGAATGTACACCGGGGAGCTGTTTTTT
once	TRBV15	NA	TRBJ2-1	CATKSGSDSYNEQFF	TGTGCCACCAAGAGCGGAAGCGACTCCTACAATGAGCAGTTCTTC
NA	TRBV19	NA	TRBJ2-7	CASSIGTNYEQYF	TGTGCCAGTAGTATTGGGACAAACTACGAGCAGTACTTC
NA	TRBV10-1	TRBD2	TRBJ2-1	CASSDIGGGLPSVSTYNEQFF	TGCGCCAGCAGTGATATTGGCGGGGGTCTGCCCTCTGTATCCACCTACAATGAGCAGTTCTTC
NA	TRBV28	TRBD2	TRBJ2-3	CASSLWGLAGGSTDTQYF	TGTGCCAGCAGTTTATGGGGACTAGCGGGAGGGAGCACAGATACGCAGTATTTT
NA	TRBV5-4	NA	TRBJ2-5	CASSFRTEQETQYF	TGTGCCAGCAGCTTTCGGACTGAACAAGAGACCCAGTACTTC
NA	TRBV5-1	NA	TRBJ2-7	CASSVEGGQGSYEQYF	TGCGCCAGCAGCGTTGAGGGGGGGCAGGGCTCCTACGAGCAGTACTTC
NA	TRBV21-1	NA	TRBJ2-7	CASTKNWEDSPISYEQYF	TGTGCCAGCACCAAAAACTGGGAAGACAGTCCCATCTCCTACGAGCAGTACTTC
NA	TRBV2	TRBD2	TRBJ2-1	CAIIKGSGSGSTYNEQFF	TGTGCCATCATAAAGGGTAGCGGGAGCGGGAGTACCTACAATGAGCAGTTCTTC
NA	TRBV19	NA	TRBJ2-3	CASSNSPTSRTDTQYF	TGTGCCAGTAGTAATAGCCCGACTAGTCGTACAGATACGCAGTATTTT
few	TRBV19	TRBD2	TRBJ2-7	CATKEGGSDEQYF	TGTGCCACCAAGGAAGGCGGGAGTGACGAGCAGTACTTC
few	TRBV9	TRBD2	TRBJ2-1	CASSVSAGGPRDEQFF	TGTGCCAGCAGCGTATCGGCGGGAGGGCCAAGAGATGAGCAGTTCTTC
once	TRBV19	TRBD1	TRBJ2-3	CASSISPMGDRRDTQYF	TGTGCCAGTAGTATATCTCCCATGGGGGACAGGAGGGATACGCAGTATTTT
NA	TRBV5-4	NA	TRBJ2-2	CASSLGPFSSTGELFF	TGTGCCAGCAGCTTGGGTCCTTTTAGTAGCACCGGGGAGCTGTTTTTT
NA	TRBV19	TRBD1	TRBJ1-5	CASSDRGPRQPQHF	TGTGCCAGTAGCGACAGGGGGCCGAGACAGCCCCAGCATTTT
once	TRBV28	NA	TRBJ1-5	CASTPRNQPQHF	TGTGCCAGCACCCCTAGGAATCAGCCCCAGCATTTT
NA	TRBV28	TRBD2	TRBJ2-7	CASSFESGRHQYF	TGTGCCAGCAGTTTTGAGAGCGGGAGGCATCAGTACTTC
NA	TRBV6-2/TRBV6-3	TRBD2	TRBJ2-1	CASSYSGLAEYNEQFF	TGTGCCAGCAGTTACTCAGGACTAGCGGAGTACAATGAGCAGTTCTTC
NA	TRBV4-3	TRBD2	TRBJ2-3	CASSQTAAGGLNGADTQYF	TGCGCCAGCAGCCAGACGGCAGCGGGAGGGCTAAATGGGGCAGATACGCAGTATTTT
NA	TRBV6-5	TRBD1	TRBJ1-6	CASRPPGQGSSPLHF	TGTGCCAGCAGACCTCCGGGACAGGGGAGTTCACCCCTCCACTTT
once	TRBV19	NA	TRBJ1-5	CASSIGRQGSNQPQHF	TGTGCCAGTAGTATAGGTCGCCAGGGGAGCAATCAGCCCCAGCATTTT
many	TRBV2	NA	TRBJ2-3	CASGGKLQGDTQYF	TGTGCCAGCGGGGGGAAGTTGCAGGGAGATACGCAGTATTTT
NA	TRBV7-2	NA	TRBJ1-1	CASSLVEGWNTEAFF	TGTGCCAGCAGCTTAGTAGAGGGTTGGAACACTGAAGCTTTCTTT
NA	TRBV18	TRBD1	TRBJ1-1	CASSPGTGLERREAFF	TGTGCCAGCTCACCAGGGACAGGCCTTGAGAGGCGGGAAGCTTTCTTT
NA	TRBV7-2	NA	TRBJ1-2	CASSLALGYANYGYTF	TGTGCCAGCAGCTTAGCGCTAGGCTATGCTAACTATGGCTACACCTTC
few	TRBV7-3	NA	TRBJ2-2	CASSAQGALKTGELFF	TGTGCCAGCAGCGCCCAAGGGGCCTTAAAGACCGGGGAGCTGTTTTTT
NA	TRBV20-1	NA	TRBJ1-5	CSASIGEYSNQPQHF	TGCAGTGCTAGTATCGGGGAATATAGCAATCAGCCCCAGCATTTT
NA	TRBV6-4	NA	TRBJ2-3	CASRLTGGTDTQYF	TGTGCCAGCAGATTAACTGGAGGCACAGATACGCAGTATTTT
NA	TRBV28	TRBD1	TRBJ1-4	CASRTGGEKLFF	TGTGCCAGCAGGACAGGGGGCGAAAAACTGTTTTTT
NA	TRBV5-1	NA	TRBJ2-1	CASSLGSRDLRGFF	TGCGCCAGCAGCTTGGGAAGCCGGGATTTACGTGGGTTCTTC
NA	TRBV15	NA	TRBJ2-1	CATSSGLVDEQFF	TGTGCCACCAGCAGTGGTCTTGTAGATGAGCAGTTCTTC
NA	TRBV1	NA	TRBJ2-7	CTSSQPGLGNGRSYEQYF	TGCACCAGCAGTCAACCGGGACTAGGAAATGGGAGATCCTACGAGCAGTACTTC
NA	TRBV27	NA	TRBJ2-7	CATRLSIAPYEQYF	TGTGCCACCCGACTCTCAATAGCGCCATACGAGCAGTACTTC
NA	TRBV19	NA	TRBJ2-3	CASSINPSGALGTQYF	TGTGCCAGTAGTATTAATCCTTCGGGAGCGCTTGGTACGCAGTATTTT
few	TRBV7-2	TRBD2	TRBJ2-3	CASSRTSGTDTQYF	TGTGCCAGCAGCCGGACTAGCGGTACAGATACGCAGTATTTT
NA	TRBV19	NA	TRBJ1-3	CASSGHRSSGNTIYF	TGTGCCAGTAGTGGTCACAGGTCCTCTGGAAACACCATATATTTT
NA	TRBV7-9	NA	TRBJ1-1	CASRRFSAGGTEAFF	TGTGCCAGCAGACGCTTCTCCGCGGGAGGCACTGAAGCTTTCTTT
NA	TRBV4-3	TRBD2	TRBJ2-7	CASSQGVSGRTYEQYF	TGCGCCAGCAGCCAAGGCGTTAGCGGGAGGACGTACGAGCAGTACTTC